This is a list of T cell receptor beta chains from one sample in a study of blood T cell repertoires in COVID-19. Assay: immunoSEQ multiplex PCR; the TCRdb copy retains only in-frame clones and omits some. The table records under 150,000 clones, approximately 84% of them present only once. The sample consisted of peripheral blood. These receptors were collected from a woman older than 75 with acute or convalescent COVID-19. Each CDR3 is given with its conserved first and last residue. Each record gives: V gene, CDR3 protein.

TRBV5-5 | CASSRQGINYGYTF
TRBV12-3/TRBV12-4 | CASSSGGQPQHF
TRBV7-2 | CASSLSVTGGDTQYF
TRBV20-1 | CSASETGNQFYEQFF
TRBV7-9 | CASSSGWTVQETQYF
TRBV12-3/TRBV12-4 | CASRDSNLVGYTF
TRBV18 | CASSSPPGQWQETQYF
TRBV18 | CASSLSGDGYTF
TRBV30 | CAWSARADNEQFF
TRBV30 | CAWTPAPGRETQYF
TRBV11-2 | CASRYQGQETQYF
TRBV10-1 | CASSGDPGQGDVRNTGELFF
TRBV9 | CASSVGAPSSYEQYF
TRBV5-1 | CASSLGAGGYQETQYF
TRBV2 | CASSEQGNQPQHF
TRBV19 | CASSIGETGVNTEAFF
TRBV5-5 | CASSSGYRGQSYEQYF
TRBV3-1/TRBV3-2 | CASSQRAGGYEQYF
TRBV7-8 | CASSSRTSKLFF
TRBV30 | CAWSRQVSNEQFF
TRBV6-5 | CASRDRATNTEAFF
TRBV27 | CASSPRGISGNTIYF
TRBV6-1 | CASSELAGAYNEQFF
TRBV7-9 | CASSLQGDQPQHF
TRBV30 | CAWSGRGNEQFF
TRBV2 | CATSIVGGQSDTQYF
TRBV10-1 | CASSETGLSSGEQYF
TRBV6-5 | CASSYRTPSTDTQYF